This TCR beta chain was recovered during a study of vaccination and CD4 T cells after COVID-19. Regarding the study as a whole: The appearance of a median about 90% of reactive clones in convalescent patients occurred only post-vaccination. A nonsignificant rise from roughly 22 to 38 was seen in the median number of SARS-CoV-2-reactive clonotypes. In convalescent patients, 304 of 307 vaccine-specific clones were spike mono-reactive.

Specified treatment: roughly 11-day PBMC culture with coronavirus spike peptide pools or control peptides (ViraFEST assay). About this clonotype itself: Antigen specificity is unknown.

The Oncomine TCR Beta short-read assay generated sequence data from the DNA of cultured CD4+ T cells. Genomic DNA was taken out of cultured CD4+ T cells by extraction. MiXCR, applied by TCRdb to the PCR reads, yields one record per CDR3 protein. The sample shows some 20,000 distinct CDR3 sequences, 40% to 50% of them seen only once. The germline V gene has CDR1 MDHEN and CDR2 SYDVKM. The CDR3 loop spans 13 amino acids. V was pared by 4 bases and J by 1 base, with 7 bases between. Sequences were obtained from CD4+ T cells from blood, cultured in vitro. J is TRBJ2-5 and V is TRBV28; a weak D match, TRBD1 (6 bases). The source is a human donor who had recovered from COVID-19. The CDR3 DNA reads TGTGCCAGCAGTTCAGGGGCCCAAGAGACCCAGTACTTC. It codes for CASSSGAQETQYF.